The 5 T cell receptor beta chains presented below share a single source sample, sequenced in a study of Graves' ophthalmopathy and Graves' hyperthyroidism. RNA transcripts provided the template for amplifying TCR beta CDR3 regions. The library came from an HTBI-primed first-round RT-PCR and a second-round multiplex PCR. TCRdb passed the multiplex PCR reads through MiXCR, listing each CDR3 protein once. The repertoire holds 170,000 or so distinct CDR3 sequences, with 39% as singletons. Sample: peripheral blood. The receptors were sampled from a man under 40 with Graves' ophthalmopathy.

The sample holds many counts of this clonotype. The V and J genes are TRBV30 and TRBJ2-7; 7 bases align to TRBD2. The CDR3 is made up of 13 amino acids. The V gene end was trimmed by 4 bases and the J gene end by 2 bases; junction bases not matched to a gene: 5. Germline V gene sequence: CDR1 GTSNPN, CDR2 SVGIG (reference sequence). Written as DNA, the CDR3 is TGTGCCTGGAAGCGGGAAGGTCCCTACGAGCAGTACTTC. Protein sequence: CAWKREGPYEQYF.

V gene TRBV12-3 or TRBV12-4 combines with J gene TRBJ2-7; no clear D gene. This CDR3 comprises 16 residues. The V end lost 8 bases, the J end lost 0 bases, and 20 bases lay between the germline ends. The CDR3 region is CASGLTGSHRSYEQYF. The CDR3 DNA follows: TGTGCCAGCGGCCTAACCGGGTCCCATCGCTCCTACGAGCAGTACTTC.

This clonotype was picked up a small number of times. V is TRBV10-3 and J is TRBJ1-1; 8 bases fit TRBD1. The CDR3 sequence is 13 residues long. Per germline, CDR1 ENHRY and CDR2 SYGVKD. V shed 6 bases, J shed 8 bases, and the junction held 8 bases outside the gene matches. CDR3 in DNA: TGTGCCATCAGGGTCAGCACAGGGGGAGAAGCTTTCTTT. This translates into CAIRVSTGGEAFF.

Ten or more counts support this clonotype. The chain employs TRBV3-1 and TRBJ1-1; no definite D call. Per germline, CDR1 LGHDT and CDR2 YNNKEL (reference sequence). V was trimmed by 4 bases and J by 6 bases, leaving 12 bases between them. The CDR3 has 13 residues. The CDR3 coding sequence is TGTGCCAGCAGCCGCATGAGTTCCGCTGAAGCTTTCTTT. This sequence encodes CASSRMSSAEAFF. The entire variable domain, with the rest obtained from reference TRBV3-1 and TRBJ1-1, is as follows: DTAVSQTPKYLVTQMGNDKSIKCEQNLGHDTMYWYKQDSKKFLKIMFSYNNKELIINETVPNRFSPKSPDKAHLNLHINSLELGDSAVYFCASSRMSSAEAFFGQGTRLTVV.

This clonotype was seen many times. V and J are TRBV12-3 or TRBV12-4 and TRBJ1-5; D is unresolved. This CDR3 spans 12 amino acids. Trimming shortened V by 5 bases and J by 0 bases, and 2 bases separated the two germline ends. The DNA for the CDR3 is TGTGCCAGCAGTGGTAGCAATCAGCCCCAGCATTTT. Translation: CASSGSNQPQHF.